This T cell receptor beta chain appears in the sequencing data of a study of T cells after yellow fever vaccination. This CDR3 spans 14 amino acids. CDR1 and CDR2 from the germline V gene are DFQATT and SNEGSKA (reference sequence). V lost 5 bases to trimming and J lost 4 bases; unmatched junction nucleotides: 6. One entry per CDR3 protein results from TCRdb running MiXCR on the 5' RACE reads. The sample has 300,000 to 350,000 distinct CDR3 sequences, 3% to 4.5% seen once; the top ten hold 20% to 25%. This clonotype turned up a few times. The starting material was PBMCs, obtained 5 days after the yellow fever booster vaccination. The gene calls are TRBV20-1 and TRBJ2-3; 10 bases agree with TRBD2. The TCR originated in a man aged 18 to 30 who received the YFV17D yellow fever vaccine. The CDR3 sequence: CSAPSSGRPDTQYF. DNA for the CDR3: TGCAGTGCTCCCTCTAGCGGGAGACCAGATACGCAGTATTTT.